The 18 T cell receptor beta chains given below trace back to one sample, sequenced in a study of shared clonotypes between healthy human individuals. Here immunoSEQ multiplex PCR was the method, and the copy in TCRdb shows in-frame clones only, minus some. The sample yields approximately 500,000 clones, around 74% seen once. Sample: PBMCs. Receptors were obtained from a woman aged 40-49 years in good health. Some clones in this sample may be carry-over from other donors' samples.

V gene TRBV11-1 combines with J gene TRBJ2-3, with D tentatively TRBD1 (6 bases). The CDR3 has 15 amino acids. V gave up 2 bases and J gave up 3 bases, with 12 bases separating them. Germline loops: CDR1 SGHAT, CDR2 FQDESV (reference sequence). The CDR3 DNA reads as TGTGCCAGCAGCTTAAGTGGTCAGGGGACAGATACGCAGTATTTT. The encoded protein is CASSLSGQGTDTQYF.

The CDR3 DNA sequence: TGTGCCAGCAGCTTACCAGGGGAAGAGACCCAGTACTTC. Its protein product is CASSLPGEETQYF. The gene calls are TRBV7-9 and TRBJ2-5; the D gene is possibly TRBD1 (6 bases). From germline, CDR1 is SEHNR and CDR2 FQNEAQ (reference sequence). The ends were cut back, 2 bases at V and 3 bases at J, with 7 bases in the middle. This CDR3 is built from 13 residues.

The sample holds a few counts of this clone. The V call is TRBV30, the J call TRBJ1-5; D is unclear. This CDR3 comprises 15 residues. CDR1 is GTSNPN and CDR2 is SVGIG in the germline V gene (reference sequence). The ends were cut back, 0 bases at V and 2 bases at J, with 11 bases in the middle. CDR3 coding DNA: TGTGCCTGGAGTGTTGATGTAGTGGGCAATCAGCCCCAGCATTTT. Amino acids: CAWSVDVVGNQPQHF.

V usage is TRBV6-4 and J usage is TRBJ1-4, with 8 bases aligning to TRBD1. CDR3 length: 15 amino acids. Trimming cost V 6 bases and J 5 bases; bases outside gene matches: 8. CDR1 and CDR2 (germline): MRHNA, SNTAGT. CDR3 region: CASSDTTGENEKLFF. The CDR3 DNA reads as TGTGCCAGCAGCGATACGACAGGGGAGAATGAAAAACTGTTTTTT.

The chain carries TRBV28 and TRBJ1-1, with 7 nucleotides matching TRBD1. Germline V gene lookup returns CDR1 MDHEN and CDR2 SYDVKM. Losses at the gene ends were 1 base for V and 1 base for J; bases not matched to a gene: 9. The CDR3 totals 17 residues. Here the CDR3 DNA reads TGTGCCAGCAGTTTATTCGGGGAGGGGGCGAGGAACACTGAAGCTTTCTTT. This translates into CASSLFGEGARNTEAFF.

The sample holds a few counts of this clone. This sequence joins TRBV29-1 and TRBJ2-7; the match to TRBD1 covers 11 bases. The CDR3 sequence is 16 residues long. Trimming at V came to 6 bases and at J to 3 bases, leaving 13 bases not matched to a gene. The germline CDR1 and CDR2 sequences are SQVTM and ANQGSEA. CDR3 DNA sequence: TGCAGCGTGATCCCCCAGGGACAGGGGGATTTCTACGAGCAGTACTTC. It encodes CSVIPQGQGDFYEQYF.

The sample holds a few counts of this clone. J is TRBJ2-7 and V is TRBV18, with 9 bases identical to TRBD2. Germline trimming cut 3 bases from V and 4 bases from J; bases unmatched to any gene: 7. CDR1 and CDR2 (germline): KGHSH, LQKENI. The CDR3 loop spans 15 amino acids. The CDR3 reads CASSPRAGGRYEQYF. The DNA for the CDR3 is TGTGCCAGCTCACCCAGAGCGGGAGGCCGGTACGAGCAGTACTTC. Full variable domain (rest looked up from reference TRBV18 and TRBJ2-7): NAGVMQNPRHLVRRRGQEARLRCSPMKGHSHVYWYRQLPEEGLKFMVYLQKENIIDESGMPKERFSAEFPKEGPSILRIQQVVRGDSAAYFCASSPRAGGRYEQYFGPGTRLTVT.

The V and J genes are TRBV6-6 and TRBJ2-7; D might be TRBD2 (6 bases). Germline CDR1 reads MNHNY; CDR2 reads SVGAGI (reference sequence). V shed 8 bases and J shed 2 bases, with 16 bases lying between them. CDR3 length: 14 amino acids. The CDR3 DNA is TGTGCCAGCCATAGTAGGCTAGCGCCCTACGAGCAGTACTTC. Protein sequence: CASHSRLAPYEQYF.

This clone was detected ten times or more. The chain carries TRBV30 and TRBJ1-1; no clear D gene. This CDR3 spans 13 amino acids. The germline gives CDR1 GTSNPN, CDR2 SVGIG (reference sequence). The V end lost 2 bases, the J end lost 4 bases, and 11 bases lay between the germline ends. The CDR3: CAWSSGGVTEAFF. The CDR3 nucleotides are TGTGCCTGGAGTAGCGGCGGGGTCACTGAAGCTTTCTTT. Filled out from reference TRBV30 and TRBJ1-1, the complete variable domain reads SQTIHQWPATLVQPVGSPLSLECTVEGTSNPNLYWYRQAAGRGLQLLFYSVGIGQISSEVPQNLSASRPQDRQFILSSKKLLLSDSGFYLCAWSSGGVTEAFFGQGTRLTVV.

V is TRBV30 and J is TRBJ2-7; possible D gene TRBD1, 6 bases. The CDR3 is 12 residues long. CDR1 is GTSNPN and CDR2 is SVGIG in the germline V gene (reference sequence). Trimming took 6 bases from V and 0 from J, leaving 9 bases between them. CDR3 protein: CACTQGSYEQYF. CDR3 coding DNA: TGTGCCTGTACACAGGGCTCCTACGAGCAGTACTTC.

V is TRBV28 and J is TRBJ2-3; unclear D gene. In germline, CDR1 is MDHEN, CDR2 SYDVKM. CDR3 length equals 18 residues. The V and J ends lost 5 bases and 0 bases respectively, with 21 bases between them. The CDR3 DNA follows: TGTGCCAGCAGTCCACCCCCCCGGGCTCATTCAAGCACAGATACGCAGTATTTT. Protein sequence: CASSPPPRAHSSTDTQYF.

This chain connects TRBV18 to TRBJ1-5, with D uncertain. The CDR3 is made up of 14 amino acids. Trimming shortened V by 4 bases and J by 0 bases, and 7 bases separated the two germline ends. Germline V gene data show CDR1 as KGHSH and CDR2 as LQKENI. The CDR3 bases are TGTGCCAGCTCACGGGCAGATAGCAATCAGCCCCAGCATTTT. Its translation: CASSRADSNQPQHF.

The J gene is TRBJ2-2, the V gene TRBV7-9; unclear D gene. The ends were cut back, 3 bases at V and 0 bases at J, with 8 bases in the middle. The CDR3 spans 15 residues. In germline, CDR1 is SEHNR, CDR2 FQNEAQ (reference sequence). CDR3 in amino acids: CASSFGTTNTGELFF. The CDR3 coding sequence is TGTGCCAGCAGCTTTGGAACAACGAACACCGGGGAGCTGTTTTTT.

The chain combines TRBV7-9 with TRBJ2-1; D is uncertain. The CDR3 consists of 12 residues. V was cut by 2 bases and J by 5 bases, with 4 bases left in between. Per the germline V gene, CDR1 is SEHNR and CDR2 is FQNEAQ (reference sequence). The CDR3 bases are TGTGCCAGCAGCTTATCAAACAATGAGCAGTTCTTC. It specifies CASSLSNNEQFF. The whole variable domain, filled in from reference TRBV7-9 and TRBJ2-1, reads DTGVSQNPRHKITKRGQNVTFRCDPISEHNRLYWYRQTLGQGPEFLTYFQNEAQLEKSRLLSDRFSAERPKGSFSTLEIQRTEQGDSAMYLCASSLSNNEQFFGPGTRLTVL.

J is TRBJ2-1 and V is TRBV11-1; 9 bases fit TRBD2. V lost 2 bases and J lost 8; bases outside the gene matches: 10. Germline lookup yields CDR1 SGHAT and CDR2 FQDESV (reference sequence). CDR3 size: 16 residues. The CDR3 loop reads CASSLSPGTSSDEQFF. CDR3 nucleotide sequence: TGTGCCAGCAGCTTATCCCCCGGGACTAGCAGCGATGAGCAGTTCTTC.

The CDR3 nucleotides are TGTGCCAGCAGTCAACCGACAGGGGTTAACGTCCACGAGCAGTACTTC. The encoded protein is CASSQPTGVNVHEQYF. The chain is built from TRBV28 and TRBJ2-7, with 8 bases identical to TRBD1. Germline V gene sequence: CDR1 MDHEN, CDR2 SYDVKM. The J segment lost 5 bases and the V segment lost 5 bases, leaving 14 bases of the junction unmatched. The CDR3 covers 16 residues.

The chain recombines TRBV27 with TRBJ2-1; 8 bases are a match to TRBD2. With 1 base clipped from V and 3 bases from J, the junction kept 2 bases outside the gene matches. Per the germline V gene, CDR1 is MNHEY and CDR2 is SMNVEV (reference sequence). There are 15 residues in the CDR3. The CDR3 DNA reads TGTGCCAGCAGTTTATGGAGCGGGAGCTACAATGAGCAGTTCTTC. This codes for CASSLWSGSYNEQFF.

The V and J genes are TRBV30 and TRBJ1-6; D might be TRBD1 (6 bases). Germline CDR1 GTSNPN, CDR2 SVGIG (reference sequence). CDR3 length: 21 residues. The ends were cut back, 3 bases at V and 5 bases at J, with 32 bases in the middle. CDR3: CAWRGRTARLISTVDNSPLHF. DNA for the CDR3: TGTGCCTGGAGAGGGAGGACAGCAAGATTAATCAGTACCGTAGATAATTCACCCCTCCACTTT.